The rows below give T cell receptor beta chains drawn from one sample of a study of identical twins. TCRdb re-called the 5' RACE reads with MiXCR, one entry per CDR3 protein. The data show hundreds of thousands of distinct CDR3 sequences, 12% seen once. These data are also associated with another study on yellow fever vaccine responses in identical twins.

Sequences were obtained from PBMCs. The source is a woman between 18 and 29 years old in good health. Each CDR3 is given without its conserved first and last residue. A D gene is named only where the DNA matches it firmly.

TRBV7-9,-,TRBJ1-1,13,ASSTKITGHTEAF
TRBV20-1,TRBD2,TRBJ2-7,15,SARDARGLADPYEQY
TRBV24-1,-,TRBJ2-7,11,ATSGPGSYEQY
TRBV10-3,TRBD2,TRBJ2-1,15,AISSTSVSGSLNEQF
TRBV10-3,TRBD2,TRBJ2-1,13,AISGQAGDRNEQF
TRBV12-3/TRBV12-4,TRBD2,TRBJ2-7,15,ASSLDWAGGLKGEQY
TRBV20-1,TRBD1,TRBJ2-3,13,SAPHRGRGADTQY
TRBV5-1,TRBD2,TRBJ2-7,12,ASGLAGDPYEQY
TRBV11-3,-,TRBJ2-5,11,ASSLNEPETQY
TRBV14,TRBD1,TRBJ1-1,14,ASSGQGSLVNTEAF
TRBV4-2,TRBD2,TRBJ2-1,18,ASSPGPLSGGPTTYNEQF
TRBV6-5,TRBD1,TRBJ2-7,13,ASSSGTGSTYEQY
TRBV5-1,TRBD1,TRBJ2-3,14,ASSLTGGLVTDTQY
TRBV27,TRBD2,TRBJ2-5,13,ASSLSSSGAETQY
TRBV5-1,TRBD1,TRBJ2-3,14,ASSITGQGSTDTQY
TRBV7-9,TRBD2,TRBJ2-6,15,ASLTGLAGTGANVLT
TRBV5-1,-,TRBJ2-1,14,ASSLDWRRENNEQF
TRBV11-2,TRBD1,TRBJ1-1,13,ASSLFQGASTEAF
TRBV5-1,-,TRBJ1-6,13,ASSLDSQGSSPLH
TRBV27,-,TRBJ1-1,16,ASSLLNWEGTPNTEAF
TRBV12-3/TRBV12-4,-,TRBJ1-1,14,ASTARGRTVNTEAF
TRBV27,TRBD2,TRBJ2-3,11,ASKGRGADTQY
TRBV7-9,-,TRBJ1-2,14,ASSLVFGVGENGYT
TRBV18,-,TRBJ2-7,14,ASSRPTPASSYEQY
TRBV4-2,-,TRBJ2-3,10,ASSQEEGGQY
TRBV6-5,-,TRBJ1-1,16,ASSYSIGPRDVNTEAF
TRBV12-3/TRBV12-4,-,TRBJ2-1,10,ASSLVGDEQF
TRBV20-1,-,TRBJ2-7,9,SASSTYEQY
TRBV7-9,-,TRBJ2-5,12,ASSSDVLGQAQY
TRBV6-2/TRBV6-3,-,TRBJ2-1,14,ASSYSGDWQYNEQF
TRBV19,TRBD2,TRBJ2-7,14,ASSPPLAGGTYEQY
TRBV15,TRBD2,TRBJ2-7,12,ATSSVASGYEQY
TRBV20-1,-,TRBJ2-3,14,SAVTVAGVLTDTQY